This T cell receptor (beta chain) is drawn from a study of blood T cells in healthy people across ages. CDR1 is SNHLY, CDR2 FYNNEI, per germline. This CDR3 spans 14 amino acids. V lost 1 base, J lost 6 bases, and 10 bases lay in between. A second about 7 to 12 cycle PCR used barcoded and J-beta primers. TCRdb called the 5' RACE reads again in MiXCR, with one record for every CDR3 protein. The table shows 1.5 million to 2 million distinct CDR3 sequences, with roughly 27% occurring only once. The chain uses TRBV2 and TRBJ2-1, with D possibly being TRBD1 (5 bases). Material for sequencing was blood. This TCR was recovered from a young woman in good health. The CDR3 bases are TGTGCCAGCAGTGAAGACAGGTTTGGCAATGAGCAGTTCTTC. This encodes CASSEDRFGNEQFF.